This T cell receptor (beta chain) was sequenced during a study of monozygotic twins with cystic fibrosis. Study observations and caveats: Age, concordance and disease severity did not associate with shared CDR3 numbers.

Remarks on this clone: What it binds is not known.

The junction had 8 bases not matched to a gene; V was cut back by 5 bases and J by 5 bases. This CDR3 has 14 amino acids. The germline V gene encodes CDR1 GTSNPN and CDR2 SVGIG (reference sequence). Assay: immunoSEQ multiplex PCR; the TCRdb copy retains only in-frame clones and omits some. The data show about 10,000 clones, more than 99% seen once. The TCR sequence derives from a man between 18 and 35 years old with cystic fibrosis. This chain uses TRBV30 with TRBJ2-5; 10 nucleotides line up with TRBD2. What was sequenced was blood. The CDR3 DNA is TGTGCCTGGGAAAAACTAGCGGGAAGGGAGACCCAGTACTTC. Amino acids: CAWEKLAGRETQYF.